Listed here is a single TCR beta chain. The sample originates from a study of OX40 agonist ivuxolimab in advanced cancers. Background on the study: The diagnoses of dose-escalation patients were hepatocellular carcinoma, melanoma, renal cell or head and neck cancer. One hepatocellular carcinoma and two cutaneous melanoma patients partially responded.

The ends lost 2 bases at V and 4 bases at J; junction bases unmatched: 8. This CDR3 spans 16 amino acids. The germline gives CDR1 LNHDA, CDR2 SQIVND (reference sequence). Researchers took blood at baseline, on cycle 4 day 1, and on cycle 7 day 1. Generated by immunoSEQ multiplex PCR, the TCRdb table keeps only in-frame clones and is missing some. This sample has tens of thousands of clones; around nine tenths occur once, and the top ten carry around 0.51%. This sequence joins TRBV19 and TRBJ2-7; 10 nucleotides agree with TRBD2. The TCR sequence derives from an adult with an advanced solid tumor such as melanoma, head and neck, liver or kidney cancer. The sequenced sample was CD4+ or CD8+ T cells sorted from blood, obtained in a trial of the OX40 agonist ivuxolimab. CDR3 nucleotides: TGTGCCAGTAGTATACGACTAGCGGGTGGCCGGTACGAGCAGTACTTC. Its translation is CASSIRLAGGRYEQYF.